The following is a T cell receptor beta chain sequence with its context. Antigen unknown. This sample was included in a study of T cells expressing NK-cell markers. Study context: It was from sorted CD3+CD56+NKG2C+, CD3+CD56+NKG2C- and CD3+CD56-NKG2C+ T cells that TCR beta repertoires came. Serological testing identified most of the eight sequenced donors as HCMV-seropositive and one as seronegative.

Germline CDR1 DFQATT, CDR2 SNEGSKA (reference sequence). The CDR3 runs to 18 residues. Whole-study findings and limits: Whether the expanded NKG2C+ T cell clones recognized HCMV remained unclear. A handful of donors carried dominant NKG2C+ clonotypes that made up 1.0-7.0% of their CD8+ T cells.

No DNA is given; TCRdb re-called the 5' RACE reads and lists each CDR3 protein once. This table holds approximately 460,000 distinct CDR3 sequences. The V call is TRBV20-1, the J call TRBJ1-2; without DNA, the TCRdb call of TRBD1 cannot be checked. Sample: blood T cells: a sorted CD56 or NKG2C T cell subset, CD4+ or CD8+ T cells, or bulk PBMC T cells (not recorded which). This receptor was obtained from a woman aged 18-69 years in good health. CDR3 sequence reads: CSARTVGEGARWNDGYTF.